The 22 T cell receptor beta chains reported below all come from one sample, sequenced in a study of blood T cell repertoires in COVID-19. Profiled with immunoSEQ multiplex PCR; TCRdb holds only in-frame clones, not every one. The repertoire holds approximately 220,000 clones, 88% seen once, with roughly 2.7% in the top ten. The sample comprised PBMCs or T cells enriched from blood (not recorded which). These receptors were collected from a woman in her thirties who had recovered from COVID-19.

The J gene is TRBJ1-2, the V gene TRBV13; 10 positions match TRBD1. This CDR3 is 14 amino acids long. CDR1 PRHDT and CDR2 FYEKMQ come from the germline V gene (reference sequence). Trimming removed 7 bases from V and 3 bases from J; junction bases left unmatched: 5. In nucleotides, the CDR3 is TGTGCCAGCATCCGACAGGGGGCCGACTATGGCTACACCTTC. It is translated as CASIRQGADYGYTF. Full variable domain (missing parts from reference TRBV13 and TRBJ1-2): AAGVIQSPRHLIKEKRETATLKCYPIPRHDTVYWYQQGPGQDPQFLISFYEKMQSDKGSIPDRFSAQQFSDYHSELNMSSLELGDSALYFCASIRQGADYGYTFGSGTRLTVV.

V gene TRBV27 combines with J gene TRBJ1-1; TRBD1 is a possible D gene (5 bases). CDR1 is MNHEY and CDR2 is SMNVEV in the germline V gene (reference sequence). V was cut by 0 bases and J by 4 bases, with 12 bases left in between. The CDR3 contains 15 residues. The CDR3 DNA reads TGTGCCAGCAGTTTATCTGGATCGGGGGGCACTGAAGCTTTCTTT. The encoded protein is CASSLSGSGGTEAFF.

The CDR3 DNA is TGCGCCAGCAGCCAAGGGTCACTAGAGACCCAGTACTTC. Translated: CASSQGSLETQYF. The rearrangement links TRBV4-1 to TRBJ2-5, with D unresolved. V dropped 1 base and J dropped 4 bases, with 7 bases sitting between them. This CDR3 is built from 13 residues. The V gene's germline CDR1 is MGHRA and CDR2 YSYEKL.

V gene TRBV7-9 combines with J gene TRBJ1-2; TRBD1 matches 9 bases. CDR1 is SEHNR, CDR2 FQNEAQ, per germline (reference sequence). With V trimmed by 5 bases and J by 0 bases, 4 bases remained unmatched. CDR3 size: 15 residues. The CDR3 DNA reads TGTGCCAGCAGCCCGGGACAGGGATCTAACTATGGCTACACCTTC. Translating gives CASSPGQGSNYGYTF.

The CDR3 loop reads CASSARDRGRTEQFF. In nucleotides, the CDR3 is TGTGCCAGTAGTGCCCGGGACAGGGGGCGTACTGAGCAGTTCTTC. The chain recombines TRBV19 with TRBJ2-1; 12 positions agree with TRBD1. V was clipped by 5 bases and J by 9 bases; unmatched bases: 8. This CDR3 has 15 amino acids. The germline V gene encodes CDR1 LNHDA and CDR2 SQIVND (reference sequence).

The chain joins TRBV7-2 to TRBJ1-4; possible D gene TRBD1, 5 bases. The germline gives CDR1 SGHTA, CDR2 FQGNSA. The germline V and J ends were trimmed by 5 bases and 8 bases, with 15 bases remaining between them. This CDR3 contains 14 residues. This CDR3 reads CASSTATVREKLFF. CDR3 DNA sequence: TGTGCCAGCAGCACGGCGACAGTGAGGGAAAAACTGTTTTTT.

The J gene is TRBJ2-5, the V gene TRBV5-1; D is unclear. V was trimmed by 4 bases and J by 5 bases, leaving 12 bases between them. CDR1 SGHRS and CDR2 YFSETQ come from the germline V gene. There are 13 residues in the CDR3. This CDR3 is CASSPVVRETQYF. In DNA, the CDR3 is TGCGCCAGCAGCCCGGTAGTGAGGGAGACCCAGTACTTC.

The chain employs TRBV29-1 and TRBJ1-1, with D tentatively TRBD1 (5 bases). V lost 7 bases, J lost 4 bases, and 25 bases lay in between. CDR3 length: 16 amino acids. Germline CDR1 is SQVTM and CDR2 is ANQGSEA. CDR3 nucleotide sequence: TGCAGCGGCGCCCAGGGAGGTGTTGGCCGGATCACTGAAGCTTTCTTT. Amino acids: CSGAQGGVGRITEAFF.

This clone was observed a single time. The gene calls are TRBV13 and TRBJ1-1, with 9 positions matching TRBD1. Trimming removed 4 bases from V and 5 bases from J; junction bases left unmatched: 5. This CDR3 region has 14 residues. Germline values: CDR1 PRHDT, CDR2 FYEKMQ (reference sequence). CDR3 DNA: TGTGCCAGCAGCTCACAGGGGGCTGGTACTGAAGCTTTCTTT. Amino acid sequence: CASSSQGAGTEAFF.

This clone was seen once. The chain joins TRBV12-2 to TRBJ1-1. TRBV12-2 is designated a pseudogene. This CDR3 spans 13 amino acids. CDR3 protein: CASRARDATEAFF. The DNA for the CDR3 is TGTGCAAGTCGCGCCCGGGATGCCACTGAAGCTTTCTTT.

The chain links TRBV2 to TRBJ2-7, with 7 bases matching TRBD1. V lost 2 bases, J lost 2 bases, and 3 bases stayed unmatched. Germline CDR1 SNHLY, CDR2 FYNNEI. This CDR3 has 14 residues. The CDR3: CASSEMGTAYEQYF. In DNA, the CDR3 is TGTGCCAGCAGTGAAATGGGGACAGCCTACGAGCAGTACTTC.

This clone occurred once. The rearrangement uses TRBV27 and TRBJ2-1; 11 nucleotides align to TRBD1. This CDR3 region has 13 residues. From germline, CDR1 is MNHEY and CDR2 SMNVEV (reference sequence). The junction had 5 bases not matched to a gene; V was cut back by 2 bases and J by 14 bases. DNA for the CDR3: TGTGCCAGCAGTTTACAAGGGACAGGGGGGAAGTTCTTC. Protein sequence: CASSLQGTGGKFF.

The rearrangement joins TRBV7-3 to TRBJ2-3, with 7 bases that match TRBD2. Trimming took 4 bases from V and 2 from J; bases not matched to a gene: 6. The CDR3 loop spans 15 amino acids. The V gene's germline CDR1 is SGHTA and CDR2 FQGTGA. Here the CDR3 DNA reads TGTGCCAGCAGCTATTTGGGGGGGTACACAGATACGCAGTATTTT. Translating it yields CASSYLGGYTDTQYF.

The rearrangement uses TRBV11-3 and TRBJ1-2; D gene ambiguous. Germline assignment: CDR1 SGHNT and CDR2 YENEEA. V lost 0 bases and J 5 bases, leaving 7 bases between the germline ends. The CDR3 loop spans 13 amino acids. The CDR3 loop reads CASSLEGGYGYTF. The DNA of the CDR3 is TGTGCCAGCAGCTTAGAAGGCGGGTATGGCTACACCTTC. The full variable domain, with the rest looked up from reference TRBV11-3 and TRBJ1-2, is EAGVVQSPRYKIIEKKQPVAFWCNPISGHNTLYWYLQNLGQGPELLIRYENEEAVDDSQLPKDRFSAERLKGVDSTLKIQPAELGDSAVYLCASSLEGGYGYTFGSGTRLTVV.

This chain joins TRBV7-8 and TRBJ1-5; possible D gene TRBD1, 5 bases. The V and J ends lost 4 bases and 6 bases respectively, with 25 bases between them. The CDR3 is made up of 18 amino acids. Germline CDR1 and CDR2: SGHVS and FQNEAQ. The CDR3 region is CASSSASGTGLLIQPQHF. The CDR3 nucleotides read TGTGCCAGCAGCTCGGCGTCCGGGACTGGCCTCTTAATTCAGCCCCAGCATTTT.

The genes are TRBV6-5 and TRBJ2-7; D may be TRBD2 (7 bases). Germline V CDR1 and CDR2: MNHEY, SVGAGI. V was pared by 7 bases and J by 2 bases, with 15 bases between. There are 14 residues in the CDR3. The CDR3 bases are TGTGCCAGCACCCCCCGGGGGGCAACCTACGAGCAGTACTTC. Protein: CASTPRGATYEQYF.

The V gene is TRBV9, the J gene TRBJ2-7, with TRBD1 identical over 10 bases. CDR1 and CDR2 from the germline V gene are SGDLS and YYNGEE. This CDR3 region has 14 residues. The V and J ends lost 4 bases and 2 bases, in that order; junction bases with no gene match: 3. DNA of the CDR3: TGTGCCAGCAGCTTCGGGACAGGGGCCTACGAGCAGTACTTC. Translating gives CASSFGTGAYEQYF.

The genes are TRBV7-2 and TRBJ2-1, with D perhaps matching TRBD1 (5 bases). CDR1 and CDR2 from the germline V gene are SGHTA and FQGNSA. CDR3 length equals 14 residues. The V end lost 3 bases, the J end lost 5 bases, and 11 bases lay between the germline ends. The CDR3 DNA is TGTGCCAGCAGCTTGAAGACAGTTAACAATGAGCAGTTCTTC. As protein: CASSLKTVNNEQFF.

Note on this clone: Distinct nucleotide sequences in the sample also encode this CDR3. V gene TRBV27 combines with J gene TRBJ2-7; D is unclear. The CDR3 totals 13 residues. V was pared by 0 bases and J by 3 bases, with 6 bases between. Germline V lookup: CDR1 MNHEY, CDR2 SMNVEV (reference sequence). In DNA form, the CDR3 reads TGTGCCAGCAGTTTATCGGGCAGCTACGAGCAGTACTTC. It encodes CASSLSGSYEQYF.

The J gene is TRBJ2-5, the V gene TRBV5-4; 8 bases fit TRBD2. V was clipped by 4 bases and J by 3 bases; unmatched bases: 5. The CDR3 runs to 14 residues. Germline assignment: CDR1 SGHNT and CDR2 YYREEE (reference sequence). CDR3 DNA sequence: TGTGCCAGCAGCCTCGGGACTAGAAAAGAGACCCAGTACTTC. This encodes CASSLGTRKETQYF.

V is TRBV7-8 and J is TRBJ2-5, with 8 bases that match TRBD2. Germline assignment: CDR1 SGHVS and CDR2 FQNEAQ. V trimming: 4 bases; J trimming: 5 bases; junction bases outside the gene matches: 9. The CDR3 spans 15 residues. In nucleotides, the CDR3 is TGTGCCAGCAGCTCCCTTGCGGGGGGTCGCGAGACCCAGTACTTC. This encodes CASSSLAGGRETQYF.

The rearrangement joins TRBV5-4 to TRBJ2-5, with TRBD2 matching 8 bases. This CDR3 is built from 14 residues. Looked up from germline, CDR1 is SGHNT and CDR2 is YYREEE (reference sequence). V trimming: 1 base; J trimming: 3 bases; junction bases outside the gene matches: 2. The CDR3 protein is CASSLRGGKETQYF. In DNA form, the CDR3 reads TGTGCCAGCAGCTTGCGGGGGGGAAAAGAGACCCAGTACTTC.